Listed here are 18 T cell receptor beta chains from one sample, sequenced in a study of OX40 agonist ivuxolimab in advanced cancers. Assay used: immunoSEQ multiplex PCR; TCRdb lists only in-frame clones, some missing. The sample has 50,000 to 70,000 clones, roughly 84% seen once. The specimen comprised CD4+ or CD8+ T cells sorted from blood, sampled in a trial of the OX40 agonist ivuxolimab. The receptor source for this set is an adult with an advanced solid tumor such as melanoma, head and neck, liver or kidney cancer.

This clone was detected only a few times. The chain has TRBV6-6 and TRBJ2-2; 8 nucleotides align to TRBD1. Trimming took 6 bases from V and 0 from J; bases not matched to a gene: 3. The CDR3 is 15 amino acids. Germline loops: CDR1 MNHNY, CDR2 SVGAGI (reference sequence). CDR3 bases: TGTGCCAGCAGGTACAGGGGGGCGAACACCGGGGAGCTGTTTTTT. Its protein is CASRYRGANTGELFF.

This clone appeared a single time. V usage is TRBV5-1 and J usage is TRBJ2-3; 10 nucleotides align to TRBD2. CDR1 is SGHRS, CDR2 YFSETQ, per germline. This CDR3 spans 15 amino acids. V shed 4 bases, J shed 0 bases, and the junction held 2 bases outside the gene matches. DNA of the CDR3: TGCGCCAGCAGCATAGCGGGAGGAAGCACAGATACGCAGTATTTT. Translation: CASSIAGGSTDTQYF.

The V and J genes are TRBV30 and TRBJ2-5, with 12 positions matching TRBD2. V was clipped by 6 bases and J by 2 bases; unmatched bases: 4. CDR1 GTSNPN and CDR2 SVGIG come from the germline V gene (reference sequence). The CDR3 spans 14 residues. The CDR3 here is CACLLAGGQETQYF. The CDR3 bases are TGTGCCTGTTTACTAGCGGGAGGTCAAGAGACCCAGTACTTC.

V gene TRBV14 combines with J gene TRBJ2-7; D unclear. The germline V gene has CDR1 SGHDN and CDR2 FVKESK. The CDR3 has 11 residues. With 7 bases removed from V and 9 bases from J, the gap between germline ends came to 13 bases. CDR3 loop: CASTNGIGQYF. The CDR3 DNA reads TGTGCCAGCACCAATGGCATCGGGCAGTACTTC.

This chain links TRBV5-4 with TRBJ2-3; 9 positions agree with TRBD2. The J segment lost 10 bases and the V segment lost 4 bases, leaving 19 bases of the junction unmatched. Germline values: CDR1 SGHNT, CDR2 YYREEE (reference sequence). This CDR3 is 17 amino acids long. The CDR3: CASSPAGLAGNSAPQYF. CDR3 bases: TGTGCCAGCAGCCCGGCAGGCCTAGCGGGGAACTCAGCTCCGCAGTATTTT.

The V gene is TRBV6-1, the J gene TRBJ2-3; D possibly corresponds to TRBD2 (6 bases). CDR3 length: 15 amino acids. Germline lookup yields CDR1 MNHNS and CDR2 SASEGT. The V end lost 1 base, the J end lost 7 bases, and 15 bases lay between the germline ends. The CDR3 DNA is TGTGCCAGCAGTGAAGTTCTGCTAGCGACACATACGCAGTATTTT. This gives the protein CASSEVLLATHTQYF.

This clone was observed a few times. The gene calls are TRBV7-8 and TRBJ2-7; unclear D gene. V lost 0 bases, J lost 1 base, and 4 bases lay in between. There are 13 residues in the CDR3. Germline V CDR1 and CDR2: SGHVS, FQNEAQ. CDR3 in amino acids: CASSLAQSYEQYF. The CDR3 bases are TGTGCCAGCAGCTTAGCGCAATCCTACGAGCAGTACTTC.

The V call is TRBV7-3, the J call TRBJ1-1; 8 nucleotides align to TRBD1. The junction had 0 bases not matched to a gene; V was cut back by 3 bases and J by 3 bases. The CDR3 length is 13 residues. Germline V gene sequence: CDR1 SGHTA, CDR2 FQGTGA. This CDR3 reads CASSLTGDTEAFF. CDR3 coding DNA: TGTGCCAGCAGCTTGACAGGGGACACTGAAGCTTTCTTT.

The rearrangement uses TRBV6-5 and TRBJ1-2, with D possibly being TRBD1 (5 bases). Trimming pared 7 bases from V and 2 bases from J, leaving 14 bases between. Germline V lookup: CDR1 MNHEY, CDR2 SVGAGI. CDR3 length: 14 residues. The CDR3 nucleotides are TGTGCCAGCACAACGGGGCCCGGAAACTATGGCTACACCTTC. Translating it yields CASTTGPGNYGYTF.

Only one count was recorded for this clone. The rearrangement joins TRBV6-1 to TRBJ2-7; no firm D call. The CDR3 runs 12 residues. The germline CDR1 and CDR2 sequences are MNHNS and SASEGT. Trimming took 4 bases from V and 3 from J, leaving 7 bases between them. The CDR3 region is CASSAVFYEQYF. CDR3 DNA: TGTGCCAGCAGTGCAGTTTTCTACGAGCAGTACTTC.

CDR3 in amino acids: CASSPGQGTDTQYF. DNA for the CDR3: TGTGCCAGCAGCCCAGGACAGGGGACAGATACGCAGTATTTT. The chain joins TRBV7-2 to TRBJ2-3, with 9 bases that match TRBD1. The J segment lost 3 bases and the V segment lost 5 bases, leaving 3 bases of the junction unmatched. Germline loops: CDR1 SGHTA, CDR2 FQGNSA. The CDR3 runs to 14 residues.

The chain recombines TRBV9 with TRBJ2-2; 8 positions match TRBD2. Germline loops: CDR1 SGDLS, CDR2 YYNGEE. The CDR3 runs to 17 residues. V trimming: 0 bases; J trimming: 5 bases; junction bases outside the gene matches: 9. The chain's CDR3 is CASSVDGGRSGTGELFF. The CDR3 bases are TGTGCCAGCAGCGTAGACGGCGGGAGGTCGGGAACCGGGGAGCTGTTTTTT. Variable domain in full (rest from reference TRBV9 and TRBJ2-2): DSGVTQTPKHLITATGQRVTLRCSPRSGDLSVYWYQQSLDQGLQFLIQYYNGEERAKGNILERFSAQQFPDLHSELNLSSLELGDSALYFCASSVDGGRSGTGELFFGEGSRLTVL.

The chain couples TRBV6-5 to TRBJ2-2; D is unresolved. The germline V and J ends were trimmed by 0 bases and 6 bases, with 14 bases remaining between them. The CDR3 loop spans 16 amino acids. From germline, CDR1 is MNHEY and CDR2 SVGAGI. CDR3 loop: CASSYSIFKRAGELFF. The CDR3 DNA is TGTGCCAGCAGTTACTCTATATTCAAAAGGGCCGGGGAGCTGTTTTTT.

Judged by abundance, this clone is medium-sized. V and J are TRBV30 and TRBJ1-2, with 7 bases matching TRBD1. This CDR3 spans 15 amino acids. The ends lost 3 bases at V and 4 bases at J; junction bases unmatched: 11. Looked up from germline, CDR1 is GTSNPN and CDR2 is SVGIG (reference sequence). The CDR3 DNA sequence: TGTGCCTGGAGGAACCCTCTCCGGGACAGCTATGGCTACACCTTC. This encodes CAWRNPLRDSYGYTF.

This chain connects TRBV7-2 to TRBJ2-3, with 8 nucleotides matching TRBD2. J gave up 4 bases and V 8 bases, and 14 bases lay outside the gene matches. The CDR3 runs to 16 residues. The germline gives CDR1 SGHTA, CDR2 FQGNSA. The CDR3 DNA reads as TGTGCCAGCGGTGGGGGGTCCGGACTAGCTGCAGATACGCAGTATTTT. It yields the protein CASGGGSGLAADTQYF.

This sequence joins TRBV7-2 and TRBJ2-6; D not certain. CDR3 length equals 15 residues. Trimming took 1 base from V and 0 from J, leaving 4 bases between them. Germline CDR1 and CDR2: SGHTA and FQGNSA. The CDR3 loop is CASSLDLSGANVLTF. As DNA, the CDR3 is TGTGCCAGCAGCTTAGATCTCTCTGGGGCCAACGTCCTGACTTTC.

This clone occurred once. This chain uses TRBV5-1 with TRBJ2-3, with 12 bases identical to TRBD2. The CDR3 length is 14 residues. V was pared by 4 bases and J by 3 bases, with 0 bases of the junction left unmatched. CDR1 and CDR2 from the germline V gene are SGHRS and YFSETQ. The chain's CDR3 is CASSGLAGTDTQYF. The CDR3 region has the DNA TGCGCCAGCAGCGGACTAGCGGGAACAGATACGCAGTATTTT.

The chain employs TRBV4-2 and TRBJ1-5, with 11 bases aligning to TRBD1. The CDR3 runs to 16 residues. Germline CDR1 LGHNA, CDR2 YNFKEQ. With 4 bases clipped from V and 3 bases from J, the junction kept 5 bases outside the gene matches. The CDR3 DNA reads TGTGCCAGCAGCCTCGGGACAGGGGGATTCAATCAGCCCCAGCATTTT. Translated, it gives CASSLGTGGFNQPQHF.